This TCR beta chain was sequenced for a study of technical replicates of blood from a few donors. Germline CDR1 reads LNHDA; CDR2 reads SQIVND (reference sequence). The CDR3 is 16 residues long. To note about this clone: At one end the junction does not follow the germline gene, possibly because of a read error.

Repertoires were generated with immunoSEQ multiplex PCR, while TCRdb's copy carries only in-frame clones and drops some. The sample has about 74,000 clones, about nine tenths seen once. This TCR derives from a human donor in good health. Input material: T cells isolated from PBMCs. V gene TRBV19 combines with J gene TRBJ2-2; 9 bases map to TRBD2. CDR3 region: CASSMSAGGNAGELFF. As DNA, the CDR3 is TGTGCCAGTAGTATGTCGGCGGGAGGGAACGCCGGGGAGCTGTTTTTT.